Shown below are 15 T cell receptor beta chains from a single sample sequenced in a study of T cell repertoires in cytomegalovirus infection. MiXCR was run by TCRdb on the reads, yielding one entry per CDR3 protein. The top ten hold 22% of the sample, which has approximately 70,000 distinct CDR3 sequences, about 4% seen once. The sequenced sample consisted of PBMCs. All receptors derive from a human donor in good health (CMV status not recorded). Some clones in this sample may be carry-over from other donors' samples.

This rearrangement joins TRBV4-1 to TRBJ1-1; D call uncertain. The germline V gene has CDR1 MGHRA and CDR2 YSYEKL. V lost 1 base to trimming and J lost 0 bases, with 6 bases between them. The CDR3 extends over 14 amino acids. The CDR3 is CASSQVGVNTEAFF. Written as DNA, the CDR3 is TGCGCCAGCAGCCAAGTGGGTGTGAACACTGAAGCTTTCTTT.

This clonotype appeared many times. The chain joins TRBV7-2 to TRBJ2-3; 9 nucleotides line up with TRBD2. CDR3 size: 16 residues. The ends lost 3 bases at V and 1 base at J; junction bases unmatched: 5. The germline gives CDR1 SGHTA, CDR2 FQGNSA. The CDR3 DNA sequence: TGTGCCAGCAGCTTCCTAGCGGGGCGGGGCACAGATACGCAGTATTTT. Amino acids: CASSFLAGRGTDTQYF.

This clonotype was counted at least ten times. J is TRBJ2-2 and V is TRBV7-2; unclear D gene. The germline V gene encodes CDR1 SGHTA and CDR2 FQGNSA. Trimming took off 2 bases at V and 1 base at J, with 5 bases between the two ends. The CDR3 is made up of 14 amino acids. The CDR3, as DNA: TGTGCCAGCAGCTTAAGCAGGAACACCGGGGAGCTGTTTTTT. Protein sequence: CASSLSRNTGELFF.

This clonotype was seen repeatedly, ten times or more. This chain connects TRBV7-2 to TRBJ2-4; TRBD2 aligns across 8 bases. CDR3 length: 18 residues. Germline-derived CDR1 and CDR2 are SGHTA and FQGNSA. The ends lost 1 base at V and 2 bases at J; junction bases unmatched: 10. CDR3 sequence (DNA): TGTGCCAGCAGCTTAGTTGCGGGAGGAGGTTTTTCCAAAAACATTCAGTACTTC. Residues: CASSLVAGGGFSKNIQYF.

In its sample, this clonotype was seen a few times. The chain carries TRBV19 and TRBJ1-2; no definite D call. The V gene lost 5 bases and the J gene lost 6 bases, with 13 bases spanning the gap. CDR3 length equals 13 residues. Germline CDR1 is LNHDA and CDR2 is SQIVND (reference sequence). The CDR3 bases are TGTGCCAGTAGTCCAACAGTTTCCAATGGCTACACCTTC. Its translation: CASSPTVSNGYTF.

At least ten counts were recorded for this clonotype. In DNA, the CDR3 is TGTGCCAGCAGTTTCCAACGTACCACTTACGAGCAGTACTTC. Its protein product is CASSFQRTTYEQYF. This chain links TRBV28 with TRBJ2-7; no reliable D call. Trimming shortened V by 3 bases and J by 4 bases, and 13 bases separated the two germline ends. CDR1 and CDR2 from the germline V gene are MDHEN and SYDVKM. The CDR3 contains 14 residues.

The table lists this clonotype with many counts. The V and J genes are TRBV20-1 and TRBJ2-1; weak D call: TRBD2 (6 bases). CDR3 length: 15 amino acids. Germline CDR1 DFQATT, CDR2 SNEGSKA (reference sequence). Trimming removed 5 bases from V and 2 bases from J, with 16 bases in between. CDR3 residues: CSAVSSALAYNEQFF. CDR3 coding DNA: TGCAGTGCTGTATCTAGCGCGCTAGCCTACAATGAGCAGTTCTTC.

This clonotype was recorded at least ten times. The rearrangement uses TRBV11-2 and TRBJ2-1; D is undetermined. V was clipped by 4 bases and J by 9 bases, with 10 bases between them. The CDR3 has 12 residues. The V gene's germline CDR1 is SGHAT and CDR2 FQNNGV. This chain's CDR3 is CASSSRSAEQFF. The CDR3 bases are TGTGCCAGCAGCTCACGATCGGCTGAGCAGTTCTTC.

At least ten counts were recorded for this clonotype. The rearrangement links TRBV7-6 to TRBJ1-3, with no clear D. CDR3 length: 13 residues. V dropped 8 bases and J dropped 0 bases, with 8 bases sitting between them. Germline assignment: CDR1 SGHVS and CDR2 FNYEAQ. CDR3 coding DNA: TGTGCCAGCCGGGAGCCCTCTGGAAACACCATATATTTT. It yields the protein CASREPSGNTIYF.

This clonotype has a count of ten or more. The chain joins TRBV25-1 to TRBJ2-3, with 10 positions matching TRBD1. V shed 5 bases, J shed 2 bases, and the junction held 4 bases outside the gene matches. The germline CDR1 and CDR2 sequences are MGHDK and SYGVNS. The CDR3 is 15 residues long. The CDR3 region has the DNA TGTGCCAGCAGTAGGACAGGGGGAAACACAGATACGCAGTATTTT. Its protein is CASSRTGGNTDTQYF.

DNA for the CDR3: TGCAGTGCCAGCGGGGAGGACACCGGGGAGCTGTTTTTT. Residues: CSASGEDTGELFF. V and J are TRBV20-1 and TRBJ2-2; the match to TRBD2 covers 7 bases. V shed 6 bases, J shed 3 bases, and the junction held 4 bases outside the gene matches. Germline CDR1 DFQATT, CDR2 SNEGSKA (reference sequence). The CDR3 is 13 residues long.

This clonotype occurred many times. V and J are TRBV7-2 and TRBJ2-5; D is possibly TRBD1 or TRBD2 (5 bases each). The V gene lost 8 bases and the J gene lost 4 bases, with 20 bases spanning the gap. CDR3 size: 15 residues. Germline CDR1 and CDR2: SGHTA and FQGNSA. CDR3 in DNA: TGTGCCAGCGCCTTACAGGTGGGGGTGGGAGAGACCCAGTACTTC. It translates to CASALQVGVGETQYF.

Ten or more counts support this clonotype. J is TRBJ1-1 and V is TRBV7-2, with 9 bases matching TRBD1. The CDR3 length is 16 residues. Germline trimming cut 3 bases from V and 5 bases from J; bases unmatched to any gene: 10. Germline V CDR1 and CDR2: SGHTA, FQGNSA. The CDR3 is CASSLTGGYLETEAFF. The DNA for the CDR3 is TGTGCCAGCAGCTTGACAGGGGGATATTTAGAGACTGAAGCTTTCTTT.

This clonotype was seen repeatedly, ten times or more. The chain employs TRBV6-2 or TRBV6-3 and TRBJ2-7, with D hard to call. Germline values: CDR1 MNHEY, CDR2 SVGEGT. Trimming stripped 3 bases from V and 6 bases from J, with 6 bases between. The CDR3 consists of 11 residues. The CDR3 region has the DNA TGTGCCAGCAGTTATCAGTCCGAGCAGTACTTC. Protein sequence: CASSYQSEQYF.

The sample holds many counts of this clonotype. J is TRBJ1-5 and V is TRBV9; no firm D call. CDR3 length: 15 residues. The germline gives CDR1 SGDLS, CDR2 YYNGEE. Trimming cost V 0 bases and J 6 bases, with 13 bases left between them. The CDR3 loop reads CASSVGARVGQPQHF. The CDR3 nucleotides are TGTGCCAGCAGCGTAGGCGCCCGTGTGGGTCAGCCCCAGCATTTT.